The entry below gives a single T cell receptor beta chain sequence along with its context. This sample was taken from a study of Ad26.COV2.S vaccination and SARS-CoV-2 variants. Study background: Participants got Ad26.COV2.S intramuscularly, once or twice 56 days apart.

The CDR3 is 14 amino acids. Per germline, CDR1 LGHNA and CDR2 YSLEER. The ends were cut back, 1 base at V and 0 bases at J, with 7 bases in the middle. Treatment denoted: 19 received Ad26.COV2.S at low or high dose, single or two shots; roughly five received placebo; per-sample allocation not given. Sampling occurred on day 63 after the first vaccine or placebo injection. TCRdb's copy holds only in-frame clones and misses some; the assay was immunoSEQ multiplex PCR. The repertoire holds approximately 500,000 clones, with around nine tenths as singletons. The TCR comes from a person between 18 and 59 years old who received the Ad26.COV2.S COVID-19 vaccine or a placebo. The sample consisted of peripheral blood, taken in a trial of Ad26.COV2.S vaccine versus placebo. The rearrangement joins TRBV4-3 to TRBJ2-7, with no clear D. The CDR3 protein is CASSQGLGSYEQYF. The CDR3 DNA sequence: TGCGCCAGCAGCCAAGGCCTAGGCTCCTACGAGCAGTACTTC.